Below are 14 T cell receptor beta chains sequenced from a single sample in a study of blood T cells in healthy people across ages. With a J-beta primer mix and a sample-barcoded 5' primer, a second PCR ran about 6 to 11 cycles. TCRdb called the 5' RACE reads again in MiXCR, with one record for every CDR3 protein. Of hundreds of thousands of distinct CDR3 sequences detected, about 44% appear once; the ten largest clones hold around 15%. The specimen sequenced was blood. The receptors were gathered from a man aged 25 to 45 in good health.

Comments on this clonotype: Since a much larger clone is just one base distant, this may be a read error. The chain combines TRBV24-1 with TRBJ2-7, with 9 bases aligning to TRBD1. Germline CDR1 reads KGHDR; CDR2 reads SFDVKD. The CDR3 loop spans 15 amino acids. The J segment lost 4 bases and the V segment lost 4 bases, leaving 7 bases of the junction unmatched. CDR3 nucleotide sequence: TGTGCCACCAGTGACTCGCCGGGACAGGGATACGAGCAGTACTTC. It yields the protein CATSDSPGQGYEQYF.

This clonotype turned up a few times. This chain links TRBV20-1 with TRBJ2-3, with D possibly matching TRBD2 (5 bases). With 0 bases removed from V and 2 bases from J, the gap between germline ends came to 12 bases. Germline assignment: CDR1 DFQATT and CDR2 SNEGSKA (reference sequence). The CDR3 sequence is 15 residues long. Here the CDR3 DNA reads TGCAGTGCTAGAGATCGGACTGCCCCCACAGATACGCAGTATTTT. Protein sequence: CSARDRTAPTDTQYF.

This clonotype was found once. This rearrangement joins TRBV5-1 to TRBJ2-5, with 9 bases identical to TRBD2. The CDR3 consists of 13 residues. Germline V gene lookup returns CDR1 SGHRS and CDR2 YFSETQ. V gave up 6 bases and J gave up 3 bases; unmatched junction bases: 3. In DNA form, the CDR3 reads TGCGCCAGCACTCTAGCGGGGAAAGAGACCCAGTACTTC. It yields the protein CASTLAGKETQYF.

CDR3 residues: CASSLQGSPALAGTYEQYF. Here the CDR3 DNA reads TGTGCCAGCAGCTTACAGGGATCTCCGGCGCTAGCGGGCACCTACGAGCAGTACTTC. The V and J genes are TRBV11-2 and TRBJ2-7, with 8 bases fitting TRBD2. The CDR3 sequence is 19 residues long. CDR1 SGHAT and CDR2 FQNNGV come from the germline V gene. The junction had 17 bases not matched to a gene; V was cut back by 2 bases and J by 2 bases.

For this clonotype: One end of the junction fails to match germline, which may point to a read error. The V call is TRBV7-9, the J call TRBJ2-7; D may be TRBD1 (6 bases). CDR3 length: 14 residues. CDR1 and CDR2 from the germline V gene are SEHNR and FQNEAQ (reference sequence). The CDR3 nucleotides are TGTGCCAGCAGCTTAGGGGACAACTCCTACGTGCAGTACTTC. It specifies CASSLGDNSYVQYF.

The J gene is TRBJ2-3, the V gene TRBV11-2; 12 positions agree with TRBD2. Germline V lookup: CDR1 SGHAT, CDR2 FQNNGV. The length of the CDR3 is 17 residues. Unmatched junction bases numbered 9, after V lost 5 bases and J lost 3 bases. The CDR3 DNA sequence: TGTGCCAGCAGCCAAACGGCTAGCGGGGGGGAAACAGATACGCAGTATTTT. Its protein is CASSQTASGGETDTQYF. Full variable domain (rest looked up from reference TRBV11-2 and TRBJ2-3): EAGVAQSPRYKIIEKRQSVAFWCNPISGHATLYWYQQILGQGPKLLIQFQNNGVVDDSQLPKDRFSAERLKGVDSTLKIQPAKLEDSAVYLCASSQTASGGETDTQYFGPGTRLTVL.

There are a few counts of this clonotype. The chain links TRBV11-2 to TRBJ2-7; 9 bases map to TRBD1. V was clipped by 0 bases and J by 3 bases; unmatched bases: 9. CDR1 and CDR2 (germline): SGHAT, FQNNGV. CDR3 length: 17 residues. Here the CDR3 DNA reads TGTGCCAGCAGCTTAGACGTCTGGGGACAGGGTAACTACGAGCAGTACTTC. This gives the protein CASSLDVWGQGNYEQYF.

The genes are TRBV4-1 and TRBJ2-3; TRBD2 matches 10 bases. The germline V gene has CDR1 MGHRA and CDR2 YSYEKL. V was clipped by 0 bases and J by 4 bases; unmatched bases: 10. CDR3 length equals 18 residues. The CDR3: CASSQDSPSGGAADTQYF. The CDR3 nucleotides are TGCGCCAGCAGCCAAGATAGCCCCAGCGGGGGGGCAGCAGATACGCAGTATTTT.

This clonotype was detected only a few times. The chain recombines TRBV20-1 with TRBJ2-3, with 7 bases that match TRBD1. J was trimmed by 3 bases and V by 5 bases; bases with no gene match: 2. This CDR3 spans 12 amino acids. Looked up from germline, CDR1 is DFQATT and CDR2 is SNEGSKA (reference sequence). The CDR3 sequence is CSALGQTDTQYF. In nucleotides, the CDR3 is TGCAGTGCTCTGGGACAGACAGATACGCAGTATTTT.

The chain links TRBV24-1 to TRBJ2-3, with TRBD1 matching 7 bases. This CDR3 has 14 residues. Germline CDR1 and CDR2: KGHDR and SFDVKD. Trimming cost V 3 bases and J 6 bases; bases outside gene matches: 5. In DNA form, the CDR3 reads TGTGCCACCAGTGATCGACAGGGCCGGGATACGCAGTATTTT. This translates into CATSDRQGRDTQYF.

The rearrangement joins TRBV9 to TRBJ2-4; D uncertain. The closer fit of TRBJ2-7 to the DNA end suggests the J call may be wrong. Germline V gene sequence: CDR1 SGDLS, CDR2 YYNGEE. The CDR3 has 14 amino acids. The DNA for the CDR3 is TGTGCCAGCAGCGTAGATTTCGGCACCTACGAGCAGTACTTC. Translating gives CASSVDFGTYEQYF.

This clonotype occurred once. The chain recombines TRBV3-1 with TRBJ2-3, with no clear D. The V gene lost 0 bases and the J gene lost 0 bases, with 10 bases spanning the gap. The germline gives CDR1 LGHDT, CDR2 YNNKEL (reference sequence). This CDR3 has 16 residues. CDR3 nucleotide sequence: TGTGCCAGCAGCCAAGAGCCGTTTCCAAGCACAGATACGCAGTATTTT. This translates into CASSQEPFPSTDTQYF.

In this sample, this clonotype turned up once. The chain links TRBV20-1 to TRBJ2-7, with 9 bases identical to TRBD1. This CDR3 spans 14 amino acids. Per the germline V gene, CDR1 is DFQATT and CDR2 is SNEGSKA (reference sequence). After removal of 4 bases from V and 7 bases from J, the junction contained 11 bases not matched to a gene. The CDR3 spells CSATATGGVWEQYF. As DNA, the CDR3 is TGCAGTGCTACAGCGACAGGGGGAGTTTGGGAGCAGTACTTC.

The J gene is TRBJ2-4, the V gene TRBV2, with D maybe TRBD1 (6 bases). The J call is doubtful: the DNA matches TRBJ2-7 better. This CDR3 is built from 15 residues. The V gene's germline CDR1 is SNHLY and CDR2 FYNNEI. The CDR3 region has the DNA TGTGCCAGCAGTGAAGAGTCCCTAGGGGGTAGCGAGCAGTACTTC. This gives the protein CASSEESLGGSEQYF.